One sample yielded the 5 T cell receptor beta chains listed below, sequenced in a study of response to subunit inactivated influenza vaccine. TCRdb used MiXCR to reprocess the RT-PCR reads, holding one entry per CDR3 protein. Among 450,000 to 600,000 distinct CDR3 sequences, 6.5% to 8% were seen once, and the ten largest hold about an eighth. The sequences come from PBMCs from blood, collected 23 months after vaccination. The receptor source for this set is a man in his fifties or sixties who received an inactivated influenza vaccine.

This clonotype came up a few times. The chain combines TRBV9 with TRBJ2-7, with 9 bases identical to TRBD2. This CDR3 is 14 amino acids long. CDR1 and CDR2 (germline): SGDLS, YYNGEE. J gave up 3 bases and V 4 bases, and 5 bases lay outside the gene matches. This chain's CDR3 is CASSPGTSFYEQYF. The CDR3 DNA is TGTGCCAGCAGCCCCGGGACTAGCTTCTACGAGCAGTACTTC.

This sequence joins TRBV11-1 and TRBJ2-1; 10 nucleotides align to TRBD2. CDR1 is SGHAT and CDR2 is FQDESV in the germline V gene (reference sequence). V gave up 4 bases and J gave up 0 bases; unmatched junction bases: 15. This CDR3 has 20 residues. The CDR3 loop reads CASSSKGARLAGSSYNEQFF. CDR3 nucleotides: TGTGCCAGCAGCTCTAAAGGGGCGAGACTAGCGGGTAGCTCCTACAATGAGCAGTTCTTC.

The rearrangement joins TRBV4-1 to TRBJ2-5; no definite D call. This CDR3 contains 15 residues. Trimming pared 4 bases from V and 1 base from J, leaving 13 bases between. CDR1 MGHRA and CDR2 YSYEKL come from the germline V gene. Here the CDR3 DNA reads TGCGCCAGCAGCCTCGCTTTCGTGGCCCAAGAGACCCAGTACTTC. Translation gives CASSLAFVAQETQYF.

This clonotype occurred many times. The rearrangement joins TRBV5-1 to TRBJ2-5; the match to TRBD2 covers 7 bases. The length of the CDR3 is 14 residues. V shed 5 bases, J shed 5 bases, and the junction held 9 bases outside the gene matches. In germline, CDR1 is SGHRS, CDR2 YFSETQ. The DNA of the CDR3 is TGCGCCAGCAGGCCTAGCGGCGCGGGGGAGACCCAGTACTTC. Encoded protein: CASRPSGAGETQYF.

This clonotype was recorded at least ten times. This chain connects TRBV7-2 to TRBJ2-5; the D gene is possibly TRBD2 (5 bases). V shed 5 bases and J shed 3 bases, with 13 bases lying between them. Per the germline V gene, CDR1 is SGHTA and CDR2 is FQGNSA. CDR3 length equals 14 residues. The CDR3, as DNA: TGTGCCAGCAGCCTCAGGACTGGTAAAGAGACCCAGTACTTC. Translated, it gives CASSLRTGKETQYF.